The 17 T cell receptor beta chains reported below all come from one sample, sequenced in a study of early T cells in non-severe SARS-CoV-2 infection. TCRdb re-called the 5' RACE reads through MiXCR, storing one row per CDR3 protein. This table holds tens of thousands of distinct CDR3 sequences, about 8% found once. Sequenced material: whole blood, taken at baseline. The receptors shown here come from an adult who was a healthcare worker with PCR-confirmed SARS-CoV-2 infection or an uninfected control (not recorded which).

This clonotype has more than one count but fewer than ten. V and J are TRBV5-4 and TRBJ2-3; TRBD1 is a possible D gene (5 bases). V was trimmed by 3 bases and J by 0 bases, leaving 8 bases between them. Germline CDR1 reads SGHNT; CDR2 reads YYREEE (reference sequence). The CDR3 is 14 residues long. The CDR3 spells CASSSPGSTDTQYF. DNA of the CDR3: TGTGCCAGCAGCTCCCCAGGGAGCACAGATACGCAGTATTTT. The full variable domain, completed using reference TRBV5-4 and TRBJ2-3, is ETGVTQSPTHLIKTRGQQVTLRCSSQSGHNTVSWYQQALGQGPQFIFQYYREEENGRGNFPPRFSGLQFPNYSSELNVNALELDDSALYLCASSSPGSTDTQYFGPGTRLTVL.

There are a few counts of this clonotype. This chain connects TRBV7-6 to TRBJ2-1, with 8 bases matching TRBD2. J was trimmed by 6 bases and V by 1 base; bases with no gene match: 5. The CDR3 totals 15 residues. Germline-derived CDR1 and CDR2 are SGHVS and FNYEAQ. CDR3 region: CASSLEVAGPNEQFF. In DNA, the CDR3 is TGTGCCAGCAGCTTAGAAGTAGCGGGGCCCAATGAGCAGTTCTTC.

This CDR3 reads CASTISSSSDTQYF. The CDR3 coding sequence is TGTGCCAGCACCATATCTTCTAGCTCAGATACGCAGTATTTT. This chain links TRBV7-2 with TRBJ2-3; D perhaps matches TRBD2 (5 bases). From germline, CDR1 is SGHTA and CDR2 FQGNSA. The CDR3 is 14 amino acids. V was cut by 7 bases and J by 4 bases, with 15 bases left in between.

The table lists this clonotype with many counts. The chain is built from TRBV7-6 and TRBJ1-1, with D possibly being TRBD1 (6 bases). V shed 1 base and J shed 3 bases, with 15 bases lying between them. Germline V lookup: CDR1 SGHVS, CDR2 FNYEAQ. This CDR3 comprises 16 residues. The DNA for the CDR3 is TGTGCCAGCAGCTTAGAAGCAGGGGAAGTGGACACTGAAGCTTTCTTT. This codes for CASSLEAGEVDTEAFF.

This clonotype has just a few counts. The genes are TRBV11-2 and TRBJ2-7; D may be TRBD1 (5 bases). CDR1 and CDR2 (germline): SGHAT, FQNNGV. Trimming took 0 bases from V and 0 from J, leaving 12 bases between them. CDR3 size: 16 residues. The CDR3 region is CASSLDLAGRSYEQYF. The CDR3 DNA sequence: TGTGCCAGCAGCTTAGATCTGGCAGGGCGCTCCTACGAGCAGTACTTC.

This chain uses TRBV7-8 with TRBJ2-5, with 11 positions matching TRBD2. V lost 3 bases, J lost 5 bases, and 5 bases stayed unmatched. The germline V gene has CDR1 SGHVS and CDR2 FQNEAQ. The CDR3 is made up of 15 amino acids. The CDR3 spells CASSFSGGALETQYF. Written as DNA, the CDR3 is TGTGCCAGCAGCTTTAGCGGGGGGGCCTTGGAGACCCAGTACTTC.

The sample holds a few counts of this clonotype. The chain is built from TRBV11-2 and TRBJ2-5, with D unresolved. The CDR3 contains 13 residues. V was shortened by 7 bases and J by 5 bases, with 14 bases between the two germline ends. Germline V lookup: CDR1 SGHAT, CDR2 FQNNGV. The CDR3: CASTPPGRETQYF. The CDR3 coding sequence is TGTGCCAGCACCCCTCCCGGACGGGAGACCCAGTACTTC.

This clonotype was seen a few times. The CDR3 is CSARDPGGPYNEQFF. In DNA form, the CDR3 reads TGCAGTGCTAGAGACCCGGGGGGGCCCTACAATGAGCAGTTCTTC. The V gene is TRBV20-1, the J gene TRBJ2-1; the match to TRBD2 covers 8 bases. The germline V gene encodes CDR1 DFQATT and CDR2 SNEGSKA (reference sequence). This CDR3 comprises 15 residues. V shed 0 bases and J 2 bases; nucleotides not matched to a gene: 3.

The chain links TRBV27 to TRBJ1-2; D possibly corresponds to TRBD1 (5 bases). The V gene lost 5 bases and the J gene lost 4 bases, with 11 bases spanning the gap. Germline V gene lookup returns CDR1 MNHEY and CDR2 SMNVEV (reference sequence). This CDR3 region has 13 residues. In nucleotides, the CDR3 is TGTGCCAGCAGTCAGGCAGGGCCCTATGGCTACACCTTC. This sequence encodes CASSQAGPYGYTF.

This chain joins TRBV5-1 and TRBJ1-1; D unclear. The CDR3 has 14 amino acids. Per germline, CDR1 SGHRS and CDR2 YFSETQ. V lost 4 bases, J lost 0 bases, and 10 bases lay in between. CDR3 in DNA: TGCGCCAGCAGCCAACAGCCCATGAACACTGAAGCTTTCTTT. Protein sequence: CASSQQPMNTEAFF.

This clonotype was counted a few times. The chain recombines TRBV25-1 with TRBJ2-7; tentatively, D is TRBD1 (6 bases). CDR3 length: 14 residues. Germline V lookup: CDR1 MGHDK, CDR2 SYGVNS. Trimming took off 3 bases at V and 2 bases at J, with 11 bases between the two ends. The CDR3 protein is CASSEESGAYEQYF. For the CDR3, the DNA is TGTGCCAGCAGTGAGGAATCAGGGGCCTACGAGCAGTACTTC.

The chain recombines TRBV12-3 or TRBV12-4 with TRBJ1-6, with TRBD1 matching 10 bases. CDR3 size: 14 residues. V lost 6 bases and J lost 9; bases outside the gene matches: 5. DNA of the CDR3: TGTGCCAGCAGAGCGCGACAGGGGGCTTCACCCCTCCACTTT. Encoded protein: CASRARQGASPLHF.

This clonotype was seen ten or more times. This chain links TRBV4-1 with TRBJ1-2; 8 positions match TRBD1. Per the germline V gene, CDR1 is MGHRA and CDR2 is YSYEKL. CDR3 length: 18 residues. J lost 0 bases, V lost 6 bases, and 15 bases had no gene match. CDR3 amino acids: CASSTNHPGQDSNYGYTF. In DNA form, the CDR3 reads TGCGCCAGCAGTACGAATCATCCGGGACAGGATTCTAACTATGGCTACACCTTC.

This clonotype qualifies as medium-sized. V gene TRBV29-1 combines with J gene TRBJ2-5, with D uncertain. Per germline, CDR1 SQVTM and CDR2 ANQGSEA. The CDR3 length is 12 residues. V was clipped by 7 bases and J by 3 bases, with 12 bases between them. In DNA, the CDR3 is TGCAGCGCCATAGAGAGTAAAGAGACCCAGTACTTC. This sequence encodes CSAIESKETQYF.

Many counts were recorded for this clonotype. This chain links TRBV5-5 with TRBJ1-4; unclear D gene. Germline V CDR1 and CDR2: SGHKS, YYEKEE (reference sequence). Trimming took off 1 base at V and 8 bases at J, with 9 bases between the two ends. There are 13 residues in the CDR3. The CDR3 DNA follows: TGTGCCAGCAGCTTGCACCTCCCGGAAAAACTGTTTTTT. Its protein product is CASSLHLPEKLFF.

This clonotype was recorded at least ten times. V usage is TRBV4-1 and J usage is TRBJ2-2; D gene ambiguous. The CDR3 sequence is 18 residues long. With 0 bases removed from V and 0 bases from J, the gap between germline ends came to 14 bases. The germline CDR1 and CDR2 sequences are MGHRA and YSYEKL. The CDR3 DNA follows: TGCGCCAGCAGCCAAGATTCTTTCGTACAGACGAACACCGGGGAGCTGTTTTTT. Protein product: CASSQDSFVQTNTGELFF.

The V gene is TRBV6-5, the J gene TRBJ2-7; maybe TRBD1 (6 bases). The V gene's germline CDR1 is MNHEY and CDR2 SVGAGI. V gave up 0 bases and J gave up 6 bases, with 18 bases separating them. The CDR3 has 16 amino acids. The CDR3 reads CASSYSPPQGFGEQYF. Here the CDR3 DNA reads TGTGCCAGCAGTTACTCCCCCCCACAGGGTTTTGGCGAGCAGTACTTC.